The T cell receptor (beta chain) described here comes from a study of T cell changes during pregnancy in multiple sclerosis. In germline, CDR1 is KGHSH, CDR2 LQKENI. Trimming removed 5 bases from V and 3 bases from J; junction bases left unmatched: 5. The CDR3 covers 14 residues. TCRdb's copy holds only in-frame clones and misses some; the assay was immunoSEQ multiplex PCR. The table includes about 87,000 clones, around 95% detected once. The receptor was isolated from a female donor in good health, enrolled as a control in a pregnancy study. The chain links TRBV18 to TRBJ2-7; 9 nucleotides align to TRBD1. Here the sequenced sample was peripheral blood, taken in the third trimester of pregnancy. DNA for the CDR3: TGTGCCAGCTCATCGAGGACAGGGGACTACGAGCAGTACTTC. It specifies CASSSRTGDYEQYF.